This TCR beta chain appears in the sequencing data of a study of blood T cell repertoires in COVID-19. Study-wide context: The study drew acute and convalescent COVID-19 samples from the United States, Italy and Spain. In each case, the material was cDNA or gDNA derived from T cells, B-cell-depleted T cells, or PBMCs.

The V gene's germline CDR1 is SQVTM and CDR2 ANQGSEA. The CDR3 runs 13 residues. With 5 bases clipped from V and 3 bases from J, the junction kept 2 bases outside the gene matches. Authors' methods: Amplified reference gene primers provided the basis for estimating nucleated cell counts. Clones were sequenced by immunoSEQ multiplex PCR, and TCRdb holds only the in-frame ones, with some missing. V and J calls and clone size are copied from that table; D and trimming were computed from the DNA. The sample carries 140,000 to 150,000 clones, more than 75% recorded once. Sequencing input: peripheral blood. The clonotype comes from a human donor in a cohort sampled during active COVID-19. The chain uses TRBV29-1 and TRBJ1-4, with 8 bases that match TRBD1. DNA of the CDR3: TGCAGCGTTTCAGGGGGCCCTAATGAAAAACTGTTTTTT. Residues: CSVSGGPNEKLFF.